Shown below are 12 T cell receptor beta chains from a single sample sequenced in a study of identical twins. A single record per CDR3 protein comes from TCRdb applying MiXCR to the 5' RACE reads. This table has hundreds of thousands of distinct CDR3 sequences, roughly an eighth appearing once. A further study also used this sample, focusing on yellow fever vaccine responses in identical twins.

Sequencing was carried out using PBMCs. The origin of the receptors is a young woman in good health.

This sequence joins TRBV9 and TRBJ2-7; the match to TRBD2 covers 9 bases. Germline loops: CDR1 SGDLS, CDR2 YYNGEE. V trimming: 0 bases; J trimming: 4 bases; junction bases outside the gene matches: 5. There are 15 residues in the CDR3. For the CDR3, the DNA is TGTGCCAGCAGCGTAGGGGTTAGCGGGAGTTACGAGCAGTACTTC. Its protein is CASSVGVSGSYEQYF.

The chain joins TRBV5-1 to TRBJ2-1, with D possibly matching TRBD1 (6 bases). The germline V gene has CDR1 SGHRS and CDR2 YFSETQ. V shed 4 bases and J shed 5 bases, with 13 bases lying between them. CDR3 size: 14 residues. The CDR3 sequence is CASSANRDNNEQFF. The CDR3 nucleotides are TGCGCCAGCAGCGCAAACAGGGACAACAATGAGCAGTTCTTC. The entire variable domain, with the rest obtained from reference TRBV5-1 and TRBJ2-1, is as follows: KAGVTQTPRYLIKTRGQQVTLSCSPISGHRSVSWYQQTPGQGLQFLFEYFSETQRNKGNFPGRFSGRQFSNSRSEMNVSTLELGDSALYLCASSANRDNNEQFFGPGTRLTVL.

In its sample, this clonotype was seen a few times. J is TRBJ1-1 and V is TRBV11-2; D is possibly TRBD1 (5 bases). The length of the CDR3 is 14 residues. Germline V gene sequence: CDR1 SGHAT, CDR2 FQNNGV. V dropped 5 bases and J dropped 5 bases, with 15 bases sitting between them. CDR3 amino acids: CASSKTEYLTEAFF. The CDR3 nucleotides are TGTGCCAGCAGCAAGACAGAATATCTAACTGAAGCTTTCTTT.

This clonotype appeared a few times. This chain joins TRBV20-1 and TRBJ1-2; maybe TRBD1 (6 bases). Germline CDR1 DFQATT, CDR2 SNEGSKA (reference sequence). The ends were cut back, 3 bases at V and 6 bases at J, with 11 bases in the middle. The CDR3 is 12 residues long. The CDR3 loop reads CSASPDRNGYTF. The CDR3 coding sequence is TGCAGTGCTAGTCCCGACAGGAATGGCTACACCTTC.

The table lists this clonotype with a few counts. This rearrangement joins TRBV20-1 to TRBJ2-3; 7 nucleotides match TRBD2. The CDR3 runs 14 residues. V dropped 1 base and J dropped 4; count of bases not matched to a gene: 5. The germline V gene encodes CDR1 DFQATT and CDR2 SNEGSKA (reference sequence). This chain's CDR3 is CSARVWGGADTQYF. For the CDR3, the DNA is TGCAGTGCTAGAGTCTGGGGGGGTGCAGATACGCAGTATTTT.

V is TRBV9 and J is TRBJ1-1; D uncertain. CDR1 SGDLS and CDR2 YYNGEE come from the germline V gene. V lost 0 bases and J lost 0, with 9 bases in between. The CDR3 consists of 15 residues. CDR3 nucleotides: TGTGCCAGCAGCGTAGACGCGGACCTGAACACTGAAGCTTTCTTT. Its protein is CASSVDADLNTEAFF.

Ten or more counts support this clonotype. The chain employs TRBV11-2 and TRBJ1-2, with 7 bases that match TRBD1. The CDR3 is 15 residues long. Germline values: CDR1 SGHAT, CDR2 FQNNGV. Germline trimming cut 5 bases from V and 4 bases from J; bases unmatched to any gene: 10. CDR3 DNA: TGTGCCAGCAGCCCCAGACAGGGCGACGGCTATGGCTACACCTTC. As protein: CASSPRQGDGYGYTF.

This clonotype was observed a few times. This chain links TRBV12-3 or TRBV12-4 with TRBJ1-2, with no clear D. CDR3 length: 13 residues. Trimming took off 6 bases at V and 3 bases at J, with 11 bases between the two ends. DNA for the CDR3: TGTGCCAGCAGCCCACAGTTTGACTATGGCTACACCTTC. Its protein is CASSPQFDYGYTF.

The CDR3 region is CSANDSGETDTQYF. The CDR3 coding sequence is TGCAGTGCCAACGACAGCGGGGAAACAGATACGCAGTATTTT. The rearrangement joins TRBV20-1 to TRBJ2-3, with 7 nucleotides matching TRBD2. Trimming took 6 bases from V and 3 from J; bases not matched to a gene: 9. This CDR3 spans 14 amino acids. CDR1 and CDR2 from the germline V gene are DFQATT and SNEGSKA (reference sequence).

V and J are TRBV12-3 or TRBV12-4 and TRBJ2-2; 9 positions agree with TRBD2. The CDR3 spans 16 residues. V shed 5 bases, J shed 4 bases, and the junction held 8 bases outside the gene matches. CDR3: CASSPQAGGVTGELFF. CDR3 sequence (DNA): TGTGCCAGCAGTCCTCAGGCGGGAGGGGTCACCGGGGAGCTGTTTTTT.

This chain connects TRBV4-1 to TRBJ2-3; D ambiguous. CDR3 length: 16 amino acids. Germline assignment: CDR1 MGHRA and CDR2 YSYEKL. Between the trimmed V and J ends, which lost 4 bases and 1 base, there was a span of 15 bases. The CDR3 is CASSPLILSGTDTQYF. For the CDR3, the DNA is TGCGCCAGCAGCCCCTTGATTTTGAGTGGCACAGATACGCAGTATTTT.

This clonotype was seen more than once but under ten times. V usage is TRBV11-2 and J usage is TRBJ2-3, with TRBD2 matching over 8 bases. Trimming took 5 bases from V and 0 from J; bases not matched to a gene: 13. The CDR3 contains 18 residues. The V gene's germline CDR1 is SGHAT and CDR2 FQNNGV. CDR3: CASSVRPGGASSTDTQYF. The CDR3 bases are TGTGCCAGCAGCGTCCGGCCGGGGGGGGCATCGAGCACAGATACGCAGTATTTT.